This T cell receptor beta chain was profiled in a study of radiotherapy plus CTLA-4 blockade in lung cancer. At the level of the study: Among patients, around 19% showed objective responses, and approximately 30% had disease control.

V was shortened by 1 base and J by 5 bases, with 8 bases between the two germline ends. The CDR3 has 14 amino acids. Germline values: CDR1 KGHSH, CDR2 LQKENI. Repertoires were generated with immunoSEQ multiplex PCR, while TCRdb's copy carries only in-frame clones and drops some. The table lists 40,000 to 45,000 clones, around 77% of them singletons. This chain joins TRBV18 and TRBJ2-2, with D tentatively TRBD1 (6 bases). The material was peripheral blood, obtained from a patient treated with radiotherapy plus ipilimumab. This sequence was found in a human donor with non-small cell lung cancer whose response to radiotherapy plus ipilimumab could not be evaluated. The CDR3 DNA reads TGTGCCAGCTCACCACTCCAGGGGACCGGGGAGCTGTTTTTT. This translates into CASSPLQGTGELFF.